Listed below are T cell receptor beta chains from one sample, sequenced in a study of radiation and T cells in renal cell carcinoma. TCRdb keeps only in-frame clones here, not all; method: immunoSEQ multiplex PCR. This table holds 140,000 or so clones, around nine tenths found once. Sample: blood, taken from a patient whose treatment included radiotherapy and nephrectomy. These receptors were taken from a woman in her forties or fifties with renal cell carcinoma. The CDR3 runs from the conserved cysteine through the conserved F or W. The D gene is left open where the match is weak. Some rows mark clone size as missing; the rest say once, few, many or name a class of expanded clone.

>NA|TRBV6-5|TRBD1|TRBJ2-7
CASSLTGDYEQYF
TGTGCCAGCAGTCTGACAGGGGACTACGAGCAGTACTTC
>NA|TRBV2|TRBD1|TRBJ2-2
CASGVVGQGFLPNTGELFF
TGTGCCAGCGGGGTCGTGGGACAGGGATTCTTACCGAACACCGGGGAGCTGTTTTTT
>NA|TRBV7-2|TRBD2|TRBJ2-2
CASSLRLAGAGELFF
TGTGCCAGCAGCTTACGGTTAGCGGGGGCCGGGGAGCTGTTTTTT
>NA|TRBV7-8|NA|TRBJ1-4
CASSLLGPNEKLFF
TGTGCCAGCAGCTTATTGGGACCTAATGAAAAACTGTTTTTT
>NA|TRBV4-1|NA|TRBJ2-5
CASSHGTSQETQYF
TGCGCCAGCAGCCATGGGACTTCTCAAGAGACCCAGTACTTC
>NA|TRBV29-1|NA|TRBJ1-6
CSNRRGSPLHF
TGCAGCAATCGGAGGGGTTCACCCCTCCACTTT
>few|TRBV5-4|TRBD2|TRBJ2-1
CASSLRGGAYNEQFF
TGTGCCAGCAGCTTGCGGGGGGGAGCCTACAATGAGCAGTTCTTC
>NA|TRBV25-1|TRBD1|TRBJ1-4
CASSAFRGGYEKLFF
TGTGCCAGCAGTGCCTTCAGGGGGGGATATGAAAAACTGTTTTTT
>once|TRBV6-5|NA|TRBJ1-2
CASSRTAARGYTF
TGTGCCAGCAGTCGCACAGCAGCACGGGGCTACACCTTC
>once|TRBV6-6|TRBD1|TRBJ1-6
CASTRDRENSPLHF
TGTGCCAGCACCCGGGACAGGGAAAATTCACCCCTCCACTTT
>NA|TRBV18|NA|TRBJ1-1
CASSPLNSMNTEAFF
TGTGCCAGCTCACCACTCAACAGTATGAACACTGAAGCTTTCTTT
>NA|TRBV5-1|NA|TRBJ2-3
CASRSDSFGSTDTQYF
TGCGCCAGCCGCTCCGATAGCTTCGGAAGCACAGATACGCAGTATTTT
>NA|TRBV6-5|NA|TRBJ1-2
CASSYSNVGYRGGYTF
TGTGCCAGCAGTTACTCGAACGTCGGGTATAGGGGTGGCTACACCTTC
>NA|TRBV30|NA|TRBJ2-5
CAWSPLTGGFQETQYF
TGTGCCTGGAGCCCTCTCACTGGGGGGTTCCAAGAGACCCAGTACTTC
>NA|TRBV21-1|NA|TRBJ1-2
CASSHGAFYTF
TGTGCCAGCAGCCATGGGGCCTTCTACACCTTC
>NA|TRBV18|NA|TRBJ2-5
CASSPTRGETQYF
TGTGCCAGCTCACCGACTAGGGGTGAGACCCAGTACTTC
>NA|TRBV5-8|NA|TRBJ1-6
CASSPEWGGDSPLHF
TGTGCCAGCAGCCCTGAGTGGGGGGGGGACTCACCCCTCCACTTT
>NA|TRBV10-1|TRBD1|TRBJ2-1
CASSGHRGNEQFF
TGCGCCAGCAGTGGCCACAGGGGCAATGAGCAGTTCTTC
>NA|TRBV7-8|NA|TRBJ2-2
CASSSLSVNTGELFF
TGTGCCAGCAGCTCCCTTTCAGTGAACACCGGGGAGCTGTTTTTT
>NA|TRBV6-9|NA|TRBJ1-1
CASRQGGGTEAFF
TGTGCCAGCAGACAGGGTGGGGGCACTGAAGCTTTCTTT
>NA|TRBV18|TRBD1|TRBJ1-3
CASSRDRGESGNTIYF
TGTGCCAGCTCCCGGGACAGGGGAGAGTCTGGAAACACCATATATTTT
>NA|TRBV6-1|NA|TRBJ1-1
CASSALGPQTQAFF
TGTGCCAGCAGTGCGCTTGGACCCCAGACCCAAGCTTTCTTT
>NA|TRBV6-4|TRBD1|TRBJ1-2
CASRKGQGHGYTF
TGTGCCAGCAGAAAAGGACAGGGCCATGGCTACACCTTC
>NA|TRBV10-3|TRBD1|TRBJ2-1
CAISPGTGGYEQFF
TGTGCCATAAGTCCCGGGACAGGGGGGTATGAGCAGTTCTTC
>NA|TRBV7-9|NA|TRBJ1-5
CASSLGLDQPQHF
TGTGCCAGCAGCTTAGGGCTGGATCAGCCCCAGCATTTT
>NA|TRBV4-1|NA|TRBJ1-2
CASSQGGAGYTF
TGCGCCAGCAGCCAGGGGGGGGCTGGCTACACCTTC
>NA|TRBV10-1|NA|TRBJ1-2
CASTQLGVASDGYTF
TGCGCCAGCACCCAATTGGGGGTTGCTTCGGATGGCTACACCTTC
>NA|TRBV2|NA|TRBJ1-2
CASSVFQGSSGDGYTF
TGTGCCAGCAGTGTTTTTCAAGGGAGTAGTGGCGATGGCTACACCTTC
>few|TRBV4-1|NA|TRBJ1-1
CASSPVTVYTEAFF
TGCGCCAGCAGCCCGGTTACCGTATACACTGAAGCTTTCTTT
>NA|TRBV2|TRBD1|TRBJ2-5
CASSRQTGGQETQYF
TGTGCCAGCTCCCGCCAGACAGGGGGCCAAGAGACCCAGTACTTC
>NA|TRBV19|TRBD1|TRBJ2-1
CASSRGQGNEQFF
TGTGCCAGTAGTAGGGGACAGGGGAATGAGCAGTTCTTC
>NA|TRBV18|TRBD1|TRBJ2-2
CASSPDRGETGELFF
TGTGCCAGCTCACCTGACAGGGGAGAAACCGGGGAGCTGTTTTTT